This T cell receptor (beta chain) came from a study of shared clonotypes between healthy human individuals. Study-wide context: Per donor, CD8 memory used one plate, CD8 naive used two, CD4 memory used three and CD4 naive used three.

At a deep level, the assay was run. For sorted subsets, about 200 ng DNA per replicate equaled 30,000 or so T cell genomes. Libraries were prepared by immunoSEQ multiplex PCR; TCRdb keeps only in-frame clonotypes and omits some of them. The sample has under 550,000 clones; about 96% are singletons. Germline CDR1 and CDR2: SGHRS and YFSETQ. This CDR3 is 19 amino acids long. The V gene lost 2 bases and the J gene lost 0 bases, with 20 bases spanning the gap. This chain links TRBV5-1 with TRBJ2-2; tentatively, D is TRBD1 (6 bases). Sequences were obtained from naive CD4+ T cells sorted from blood. Subset given: CD45RA+ positively selected. The sequence was obtained from a woman in her 30s in good health. In nucleotides, the CDR3 is TGCGCCAGCAGCTTCCGGGACATCCGACTAAGGGCGAACACCGGGGAGCTGTTTTTT. Translated: CASSFRDIRLRANTGELFF.